This TCR beta chain was sequenced in a study of post-analysis software for immune sequencing data. Regarding the study as a whole: Controls had lower frequencies than patients of 4 or 5 TRBV segments, which included TRBV5-6, TRBV5-1 and TRBV20-1. Relative to controls, patients with multiple sclerosis showed significantly lower normalized Chao1 diversity.

The CDR3 length is 14 residues. The V gene's germline CDR1 is DFQATT and CDR2 SNEGSKA (reference sequence). Trimming at V came to 2 bases and at J to 7 bases, leaving 8 bases not matched to a gene. Researchers reported that TCR beta cDNA libraries carried unique molecular identifiers. TCRdb re-called the PCR reads through MiXCR, storing one row per CDR3 protein. In the table there are 650,000 to 850,000 distinct CDR3 sequences, about 43% of which are singletons. With respect to this clonotype: Its antigen is currently unknown.

The TCR was taken from a girl under 18 with multiple sclerosis. The rearrangement joins TRBV20-1 to TRBJ1-5; TRBD1 agrees at 7 bases. Sequencing was performed on blood. The CDR3 here is CSARPTGEVQPQHF. The CDR3 region has the DNA TGCAGTGCTAGACCTACAGGGGAGGTCCAGCCCCAGCATTTT.